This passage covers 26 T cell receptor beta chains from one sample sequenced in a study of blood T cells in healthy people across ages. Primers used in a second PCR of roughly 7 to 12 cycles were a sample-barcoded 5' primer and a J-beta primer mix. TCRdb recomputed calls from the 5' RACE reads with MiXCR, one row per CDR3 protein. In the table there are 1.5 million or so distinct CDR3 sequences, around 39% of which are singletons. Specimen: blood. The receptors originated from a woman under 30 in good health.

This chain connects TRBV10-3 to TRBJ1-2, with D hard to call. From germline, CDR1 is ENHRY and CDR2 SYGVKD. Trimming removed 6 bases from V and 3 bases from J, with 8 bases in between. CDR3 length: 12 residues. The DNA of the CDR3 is TGTGCCATCAGCCCGGAGCACTATGGCTACACCTTC. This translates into CAISPEHYGYTF.

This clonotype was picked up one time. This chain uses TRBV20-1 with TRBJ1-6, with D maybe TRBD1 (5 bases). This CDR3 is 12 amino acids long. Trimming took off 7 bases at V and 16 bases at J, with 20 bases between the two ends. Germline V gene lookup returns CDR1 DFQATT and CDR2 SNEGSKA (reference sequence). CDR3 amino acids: CSGSDLAGLLHF. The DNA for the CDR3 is TGCAGTGGTTCGGATCTGGCAGGGCTTCTCCACTTT.

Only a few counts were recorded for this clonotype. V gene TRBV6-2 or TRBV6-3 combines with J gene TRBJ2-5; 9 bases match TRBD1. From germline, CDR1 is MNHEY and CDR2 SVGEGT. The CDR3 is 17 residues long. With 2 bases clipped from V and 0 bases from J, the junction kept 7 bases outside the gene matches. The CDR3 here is CASSYGTGFGYQETQYF. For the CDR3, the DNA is TGTGCCAGCAGTTACGGGACAGGGTTTGGCTACCAAGAGACCCAGTACTTC.

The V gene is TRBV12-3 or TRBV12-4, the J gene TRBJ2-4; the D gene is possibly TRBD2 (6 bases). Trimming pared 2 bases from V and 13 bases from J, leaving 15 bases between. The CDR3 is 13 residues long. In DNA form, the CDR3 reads TGTGCCAGCAGTTTACTTCCCCTCGCGGGGCAGTACTTC. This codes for CASSLLPLAGQYF.

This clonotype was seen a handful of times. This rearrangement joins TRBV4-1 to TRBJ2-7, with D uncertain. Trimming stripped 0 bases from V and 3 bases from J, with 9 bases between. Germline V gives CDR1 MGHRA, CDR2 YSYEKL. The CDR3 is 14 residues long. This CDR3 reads CASSQDQVLYEQYF. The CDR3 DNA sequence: TGCGCCAGCAGCCAAGATCAAGTCCTCTACGAGCAGTACTTC.

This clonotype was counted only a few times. The CDR3, as DNA: TGTGCCAGCAGTGAATTGGGGTCTAGCGTAGGCTACGAGCAGTACTTC. This translates into CASSELGSSVGYEQYF. V gene TRBV25-1 combines with J gene TRBJ2-5; D may be TRBD2 (6 bases). Matching the DNA end better, TRBJ2-7 makes the J call doubtful. The CDR3 loop spans 16 amino acids. Germline loops: CDR1 MGHDK, CDR2 SYGVNS.

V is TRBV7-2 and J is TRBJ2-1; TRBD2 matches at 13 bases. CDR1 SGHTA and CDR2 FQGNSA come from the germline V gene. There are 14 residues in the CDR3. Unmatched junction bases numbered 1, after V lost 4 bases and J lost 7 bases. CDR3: CASSWGLAGNEQFF. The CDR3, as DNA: TGTGCCAGCAGCTGGGGACTAGCGGGGAATGAGCAGTTCTTC.

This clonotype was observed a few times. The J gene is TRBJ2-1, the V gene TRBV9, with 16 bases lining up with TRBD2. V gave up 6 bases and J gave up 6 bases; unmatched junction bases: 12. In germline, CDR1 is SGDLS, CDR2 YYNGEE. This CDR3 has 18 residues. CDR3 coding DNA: TGTGCCAGCAACTTAGCAGGGACTAGCGGGGGGGCTGGCAATGAGCAGTTCTTC. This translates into CASNLAGTSGGAGNEQFF.

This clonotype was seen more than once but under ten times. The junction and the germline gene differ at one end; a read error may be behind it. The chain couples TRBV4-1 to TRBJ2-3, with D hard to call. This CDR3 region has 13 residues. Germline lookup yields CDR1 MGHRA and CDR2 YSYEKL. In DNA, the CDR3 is TGCGCCAGCAGCCTTGGCATGACCGATACGCGGTATTTT. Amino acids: CASSLGMTDTRYF.

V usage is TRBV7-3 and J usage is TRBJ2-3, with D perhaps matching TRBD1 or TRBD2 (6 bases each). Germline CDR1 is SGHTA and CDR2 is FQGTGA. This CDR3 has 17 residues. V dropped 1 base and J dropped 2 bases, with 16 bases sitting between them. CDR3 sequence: CASSLKGVGLTTDTQYF. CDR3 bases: TGTGCCAGCAGCTTAAAGGGGGTCGGACTAACCACAGATACGCAGTATTTT.

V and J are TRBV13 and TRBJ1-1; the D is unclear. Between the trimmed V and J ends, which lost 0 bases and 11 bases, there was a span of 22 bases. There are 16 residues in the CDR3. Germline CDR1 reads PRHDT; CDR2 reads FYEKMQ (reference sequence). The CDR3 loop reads CASSLGIRQTFQQAFF. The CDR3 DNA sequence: TGTGCCAGCAGCTTAGGCATTCGGCAGACCTTCCAACAGGCTTTCTTT.

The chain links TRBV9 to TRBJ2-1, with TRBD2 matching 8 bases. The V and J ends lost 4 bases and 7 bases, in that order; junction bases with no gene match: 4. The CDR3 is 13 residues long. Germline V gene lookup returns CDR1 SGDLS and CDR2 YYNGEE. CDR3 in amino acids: CASSFGLANEQFF. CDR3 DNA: TGTGCCAGCAGCTTCGGACTAGCTAATGAGCAGTTCTTC.

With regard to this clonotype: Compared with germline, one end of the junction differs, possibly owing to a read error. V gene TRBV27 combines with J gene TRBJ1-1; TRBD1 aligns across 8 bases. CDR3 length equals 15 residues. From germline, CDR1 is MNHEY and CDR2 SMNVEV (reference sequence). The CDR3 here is CASGLALTGDTEAFF. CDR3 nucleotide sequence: TGTGCCAGCGGTTTGGCTCTGACAGGGGACACTGAAGCTTTCTTT.

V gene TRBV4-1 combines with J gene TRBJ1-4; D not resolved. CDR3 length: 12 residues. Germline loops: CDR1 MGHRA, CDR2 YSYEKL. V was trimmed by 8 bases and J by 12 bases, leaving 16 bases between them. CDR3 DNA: TGCGCCAGCCCCCGACACCCCGAGGAACTGTTTTTT. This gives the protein CASPRHPEELFF.

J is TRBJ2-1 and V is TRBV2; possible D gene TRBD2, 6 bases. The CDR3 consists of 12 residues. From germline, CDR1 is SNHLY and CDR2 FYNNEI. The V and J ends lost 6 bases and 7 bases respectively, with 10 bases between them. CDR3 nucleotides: TGTGCCAGCAGGCGGGACTCTAATGAGCAGTTCTTC. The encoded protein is CASRRDSNEQFF.

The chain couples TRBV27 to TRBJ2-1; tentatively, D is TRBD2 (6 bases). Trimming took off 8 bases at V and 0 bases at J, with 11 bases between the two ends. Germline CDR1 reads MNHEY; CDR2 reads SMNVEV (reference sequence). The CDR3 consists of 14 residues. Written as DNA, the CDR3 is TGTGCCAGCGGGCGGGATAGCTCCTACAATGAGCAGTTCTTC. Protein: CASGRDSSYNEQFF.

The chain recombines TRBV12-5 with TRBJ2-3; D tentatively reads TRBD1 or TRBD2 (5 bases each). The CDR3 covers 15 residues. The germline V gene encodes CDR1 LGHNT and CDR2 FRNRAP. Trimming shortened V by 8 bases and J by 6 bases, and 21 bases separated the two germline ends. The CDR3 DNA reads TGTGCTAGTTCCCTGGGGGAGATTACGCGCGATACGCAGTATTTT. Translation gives CASSLGEITRDTQYF.

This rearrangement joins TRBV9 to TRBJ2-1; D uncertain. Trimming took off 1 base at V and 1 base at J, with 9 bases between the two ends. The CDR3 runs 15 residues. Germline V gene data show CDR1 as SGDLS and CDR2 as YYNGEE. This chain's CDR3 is CASSVNWGSYNEQFF. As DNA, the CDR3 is TGTGCCAGCAGCGTAAATTGGGGATCCTACAATGAGCAGTTCTTC.

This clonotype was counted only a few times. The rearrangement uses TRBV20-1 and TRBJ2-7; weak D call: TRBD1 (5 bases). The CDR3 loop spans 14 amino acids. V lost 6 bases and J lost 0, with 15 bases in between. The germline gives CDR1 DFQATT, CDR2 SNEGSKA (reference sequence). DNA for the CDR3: TGCAGTGCCGCCCAAGGGGCCTACTCCTACGAGCAGTACTTC. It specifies CSAAQGAYSYEQYF.

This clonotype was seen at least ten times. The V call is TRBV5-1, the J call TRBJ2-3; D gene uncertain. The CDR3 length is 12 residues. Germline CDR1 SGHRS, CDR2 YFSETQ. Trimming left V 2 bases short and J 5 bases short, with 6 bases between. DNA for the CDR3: TGCGCCAGCAGCTTCCCCGAAGATACGCAGTATTTT. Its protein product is CASSFPEDTQYF.

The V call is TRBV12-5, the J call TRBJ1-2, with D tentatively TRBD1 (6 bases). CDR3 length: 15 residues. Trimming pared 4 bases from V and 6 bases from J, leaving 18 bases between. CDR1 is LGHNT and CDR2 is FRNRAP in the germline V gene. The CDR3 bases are TGTGCTAGTGGTTCCCATGGACAGTTTGGGAATGGCTACACCTTC. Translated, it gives CASGSHGQFGNGYTF. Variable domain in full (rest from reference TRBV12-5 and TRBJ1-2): DARVTQTPRHKVTEMGQEVTMRCQPILGHNTVFWYRQTMMQGLELLAYFRNRAPLDDSGMPKDRFSAEMPDATLATLKIQPSEPRDSAVYFCASGSHGQFGNGYTFGSGTRLTVV.

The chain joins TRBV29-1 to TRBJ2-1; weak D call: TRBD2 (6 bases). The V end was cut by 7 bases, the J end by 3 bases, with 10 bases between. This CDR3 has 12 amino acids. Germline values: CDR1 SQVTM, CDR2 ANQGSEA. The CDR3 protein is CSAGTFYNEQFF. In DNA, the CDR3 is TGCAGCGCCGGGACTTTCTACAATGAGCAGTTCTTC.

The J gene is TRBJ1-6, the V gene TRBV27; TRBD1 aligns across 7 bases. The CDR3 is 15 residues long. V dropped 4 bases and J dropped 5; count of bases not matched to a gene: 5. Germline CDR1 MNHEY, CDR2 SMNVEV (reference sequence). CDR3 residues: CASSSTGLNNSPLHF. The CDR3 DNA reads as TGTGCCAGCAGTTCGACAGGGCTTAATAATTCACCCCTCCACTTT.

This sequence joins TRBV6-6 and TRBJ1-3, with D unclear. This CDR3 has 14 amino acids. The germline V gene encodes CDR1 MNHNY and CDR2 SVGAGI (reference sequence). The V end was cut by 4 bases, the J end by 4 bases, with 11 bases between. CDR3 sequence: CASSSATAGNTIYF. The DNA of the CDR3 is TGTGCCAGCAGTTCCGCGACCGCGGGAAACACCATATATTTT.

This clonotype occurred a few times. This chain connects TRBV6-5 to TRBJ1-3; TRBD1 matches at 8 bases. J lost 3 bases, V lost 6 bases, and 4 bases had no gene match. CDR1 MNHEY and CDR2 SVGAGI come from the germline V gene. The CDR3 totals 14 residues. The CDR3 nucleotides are TGTGCCAGCAGCCTCGGGACAGGTGGAAACACCATATATTTT. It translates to CASSLGTGGNTIYF.

CDR3 region: CASSPSDRGASYEQYF. The CDR3 DNA sequence: TGTGCCAGCAGCCCATCGGACAGGGGAGCTTCCTACGAGCAGTACTTC. This chain joins TRBV9 and TRBJ2-7; 9 bases line up with TRBD1. J gave up 1 base and V 4 bases, and 9 bases lay outside the gene matches. This CDR3 spans 16 amino acids. Germline CDR1 reads SGDLS; CDR2 reads YYNGEE.